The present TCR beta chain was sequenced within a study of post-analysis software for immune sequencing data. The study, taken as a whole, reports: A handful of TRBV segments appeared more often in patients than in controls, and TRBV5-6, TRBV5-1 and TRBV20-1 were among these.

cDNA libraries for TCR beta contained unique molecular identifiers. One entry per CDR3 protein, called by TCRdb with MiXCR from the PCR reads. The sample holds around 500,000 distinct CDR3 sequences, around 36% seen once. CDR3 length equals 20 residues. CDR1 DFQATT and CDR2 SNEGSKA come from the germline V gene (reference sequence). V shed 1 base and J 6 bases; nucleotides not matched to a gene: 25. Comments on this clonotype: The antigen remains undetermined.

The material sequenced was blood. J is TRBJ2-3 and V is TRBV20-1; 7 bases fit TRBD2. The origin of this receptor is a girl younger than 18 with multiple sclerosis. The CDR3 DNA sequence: TGCAGTGCTAGAGCCTATAAATCCCTCACGTTTCGCGGGGGTTCGGATACGCAGTATTTT. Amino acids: CSARAYKSLTFRGGSDTQYF.